Sequencing of this T cell receptor (beta chain) was carried out in a study of shared clonotypes between healthy human individuals. In the study overall: Each donor had three CD4 naive, three CD4 memory, two CD8 naive and one CD8 memory plate.

V dropped 2 bases and J dropped 4 bases, with 6 bases sitting between them. Germline V gene data show CDR1 as SGHTS and CDR2 as YDEGEE. This CDR3 comprises 13 residues. Naive-designated CD8 cells lacked CD45RO, were positively enriched for CCR7, and omitted terminally differentiated effector memory CD45RA+ cells. Findings of the study overall: Clonotype sharing levels among donors were expected to vary with sequencing depth.

Concerning this clone: Antigen unknown.

Under the authors' procedure: Quality scores were absent from the junction-only immunoSEQ sequences, so filtering differed. Only in-frame clones appear in the TCRdb table, and some are missing; sequencing was by immunoSEQ multiplex PCR. V, J and clone size derive from that table, while D and trimming were established from the DNA sequence. The data hold more than 2 million clones, with about 95% observed a single time. The sample consisted of naive CD8+ T cells sorted from blood. This chain links TRBV5-8 with TRBJ2-2; tentative D call: TRBD1 (6 bases). The receptor was derived from a man aged 18 to 30 in good health. The DNA of the CDR3 is TGTGCCAGCAGCTTAGGGGGCACCGGGGAGCTGTTTTTT. The encoded protein is CASSLGGTGELFF.